The next 23 T cell receptor beta chains were all read from a single sample in a study of shared clonotypes between healthy human individuals. This table comes from immunoSEQ multiplex PCR, and its TCRdb copy is limited to in-frame clones, with some not included. The profile covers 2,100,000 or so clones, with around 95% appearing a single time and roughly 0.13% taken by the ten largest. The sample comprised naive CD4+ T cells sorted from blood. Subset specified: CD45RA+ positively selected. Receptors were obtained from a man younger than 35 in good health.

Points on this clone: Germline is not matched at one junction end, which may reflect a read error. The rearrangement joins TRBV11-2 to TRBJ2-2; maybe TRBD1 (6 bases). CDR1 is SGHAT and CDR2 is FQNNGV in the germline V gene. This CDR3 region has 14 residues. The CDR3 spells CASSLDRFIGELFF. The CDR3 nucleotides are TGTGCCAGCAGCCTAGACAGGTTTATCGGGGAGCTGTTTTTT.

Turning to this clone: Other DNA sequences of this sample code for an identical CDR3. This chain connects TRBV6-5 to TRBJ2-6; D possibly corresponds to TRBD2 (5 bases). This CDR3 region has 15 residues. Per the germline V gene, CDR1 is MNHEY and CDR2 is SVGAGI. The V end was cut by 0 bases, the J end by 3 bases, with 6 bases between. The CDR3 region is CASSYSRVGANVLTF. The DNA for the CDR3 is TGTGCCAGCAGTTACTCGAGGGTTGGGGCCAACGTCCTGACTTTC.

This chain connects TRBV6-1 to TRBJ2-7; 10 nucleotides match TRBD1. The V gene end was trimmed by 6 bases and the J gene end by 4 bases; junction bases not matched to a gene: 9. CDR1 is MNHNS and CDR2 is SASEGT in the germline V gene. This CDR3 has 15 amino acids. The CDR3, as DNA: TGTGCCAGCAGCCTGGGACAGGGGAACCATTACGAGCAGTACTTC. Translation gives CASSLGQGNHYEQYF.

This clone is a singleton in its sample. The chain combines TRBV11-2 with TRBJ2-1; 8 nucleotides match TRBD2. This CDR3 contains 14 residues. V was pared by 0 bases and J by 12 bases, with 7 bases of the junction left unmatched. Germline V gene sequence: CDR1 SGHAT, CDR2 FQNNGV. CDR3 residues: CASSLDSGGARQFF. As DNA, the CDR3 is TGTGCCAGCAGCTTAGACAGCGGGGGCGCCCGGCAGTTCTTC.

The J gene is TRBJ1-5, the V gene TRBV4-1; 7 positions match TRBD1. The CDR3 length is 15 residues. CDR1 is MGHRA, CDR2 YSYEKL, per germline. The ends lost 0 bases at V and 11 bases at J; junction bases unmatched: 10. CDR3 nucleotide sequence: TGCGCCAGCAGCCAAGAGGACAGGCCGCAAGGAGCCCAGCATTTT. Protein: CASSQEDRPQGAQHF.

The V gene is TRBV10-2, the J gene TRBJ1-4; possible D gene TRBD1, 5 bases. From germline, CDR1 is WSHSY and CDR2 SAAADI. CDR3 length: 14 amino acids. Trimming stripped 4 bases from V and 5 bases from J, with 11 bases between. The DNA for the CDR3 is TGCGCCAGCAGTGGTGCAGGGAGAAATGAAAAACTGTTTTTT. Encoded protein: CASSGAGRNEKLFF.

Of note for this clone: The same CDR3 arises from other DNA sequences in this sample as well. The chain recombines TRBV30 with TRBJ2-7, with D uncertain. Trimming stripped 3 bases from V and 0 bases from J, with 9 bases between. This CDR3 has 13 amino acids. CDR1 and CDR2 from the germline V gene are GTSNPN and SVGIG (reference sequence). Here the CDR3 reads CAWRLGGSYEQYF. Here the CDR3 DNA reads TGTGCCTGGAGGCTCGGCGGCTCCTACGAGCAGTACTTC.

This clone was seen once. The chain employs TRBV6-5 and TRBJ2-1; 15 bases align to TRBD2. Losses at the gene ends were 5 bases for V and 13 bases for J; bases not matched to a gene: 6. There are 14 residues in the CDR3. Germline V lookup: CDR1 MNHEY, CDR2 SVGAGI. Here the CDR3 reads CASSRGTSGGNQFF. The CDR3 DNA sequence: TGTGCCAGCAGTCGTGGGACTAGCGGGGGGAATCAGTTCTTC.

The V and J genes are TRBV5-1 and TRBJ2-7; 14 bases fit TRBD2. CDR1 SGHRS and CDR2 YFSETQ come from the germline V gene. V dropped 4 bases and J dropped 4; count of bases not matched to a gene: 4. This CDR3 spans 15 amino acids. The CDR3 DNA reads as TGCGCCAGCAGCACGAGGACTAGCGGGGGGTACGAGCAGTACTTC. Its translation is CASSTRTSGGYEQYF.

The chain combines TRBV19 with TRBJ1-4; tentatively, D is TRBD1 (5 bases). Trimming cost V 6 bases and J 6 bases, with 8 bases left between them. The CDR3 consists of 12 residues. Germline-derived CDR1 and CDR2 are LNHDA and SQIVND (reference sequence). The CDR3: CASRGLDEKLFF. CDR3 sequence (DNA): TGTGCCAGTAGGGGACTAGATGAAAAACTGTTTTTT.

The rearrangement joins TRBV29-1 to TRBJ2-1, with a weak D call TRBD1 (5 bases). The germline V gene encodes CDR1 SQVTM and CDR2 ANQGSEA. Trimming left V 4 bases short and J 2 bases short, with 18 bases between. The CDR3 is 16 residues long. In nucleotides, the CDR3 is TGCAGCGTTGGCTACCCCAAAAGGGGTACCTACAATGAGCAGTTCTTC. This gives the protein CSVGYPKRGTYNEQFF.

As regards this clone: The same CDR3 arises from other DNA sequences in this sample as well. The gene calls are TRBV6-5 and TRBJ2-5; the match to TRBD1 covers 10 bases. The CDR3 is 15 amino acids. The V and J ends lost 0 bases and 2 bases, in that order; junction bases with no gene match: 0. CDR1 MNHEY and CDR2 SVGAGI come from the germline V gene. The CDR3 DNA is TGTGCCAGCAGTTACTCGGACAGGGGGCAAGAGACCCAGTACTTC. As protein: CASSYSDRGQETQYF.

The chain couples TRBV19 to TRBJ1-5; 8 bases are shared with TRBD1. Germline V CDR1 and CDR2: LNHDA, SQIVND (reference sequence). After removal of 2 bases from V and 6 bases from J, the junction contained 3 bases not matched to a gene. The CDR3 has 14 amino acids. CDR3 bases: TGTGCCAGTAGTATACGACAGGGGTCTCAGCCCCAGCATTTT. Protein: CASSIRQGSQPQHF. The full variable domain, in which reference TRBV19 and TRBJ1-5 provide the parts outside the CDR3, is DGGITQSPKYLFRKEGQNVTLSCEQNLNHDAMYWYRQDPGQGLRLIYYSQIVNDFQKGDIAEGYSVSREKKESFPLTVTSAQKNPTAFYLCASSIRQGSQPQHFGDGTRLSIL.

This clone was counted a single time. The gene calls are TRBV10-3 and TRBJ2-4; D gene ambiguous. The CDR3 is made up of 17 amino acids. The V end lost 0 bases, the J end lost 3 bases, and 15 bases lay between the germline ends. CDR1 is ENHRY and CDR2 is SYGVKD in the germline V gene. The CDR3 sequence: CAISESLGMEYKNIQYF. DNA of the CDR3: TGTGCCATCAGTGAGTCGCTGGGGATGGAGTACAAAAACATTCAGTACTTC.

This rearrangement joins TRBV30 to TRBJ2-7; 7 bases line up with TRBD2. The length of the CDR3 is 11 residues. Germline loops: CDR1 GTSNPN, CDR2 SVGIG (reference sequence). V gave up 8 bases and J gave up 0 bases; unmatched junction bases: 1. The chain's CDR3 is CARGDSYEQYF. CDR3 DNA: TGTGCCCGGGGGGACTCCTACGAGCAGTACTTC.

This sequence joins TRBV5-3 and TRBJ2-7; perhaps TRBD2 as D (5 bases). TRBV5-3 falls under the ORF class, with uncertain function. The CDR3 consists of 17 residues. Trimming removed 2 bases at V and 0 bases at J, with 18 bases between. CDR3 DNA sequence: TGTGCCAGAAGCTTCCTAGCTTCCCCTACGTACTCCTACGAGCAGTACTTC. Encoded protein: CARSFLASPTYSYEQYF.

In this sample, this clone turned up once. The chain has TRBV7-2 and TRBJ2-1, with D hard to call. CDR1 and CDR2 from the germline V gene are SGHTA and FQGNSA. This CDR3 is built from 13 residues. V gave up 1 base and J gave up 6 bases, with 7 bases separating them. The CDR3: CASSLGLINEQFF. CDR3 in DNA: TGTGCCAGCAGCTTAGGGCTAATCAATGAGCAGTTCTTC.

V gene TRBV11-2 combines with J gene TRBJ1-1; D is perhaps TRBD1 (5 bases). Per germline, CDR1 SGHAT and CDR2 FQNNGV. V lost 1 base, J lost 1 base, and 13 bases lay in between. The CDR3 contains 16 residues. The CDR3, as DNA: TGTGCCAGCAGCTTAGTTACTGGAGACAGGAACACTGAAGCTTTCTTT. Amino acid sequence: CASSLVTGDRNTEAFF.

This clone was seen a handful of times. The genes are TRBV6-5 and TRBJ2-1; 8 bases align to TRBD1. The CDR3 length is 15 residues. Germline CDR1 and CDR2: MNHEY and SVGAGI. Trimming took 4 bases from V and 3 from J; bases not matched to a gene: 5. CDR3 bases: TGTGCCAGCAGTTCCCGGACAGGGAACTACAATGAGCAGTTCTTC. Translating gives CASSSRTGNYNEQFF.

This sequence joins TRBV10-1 and TRBJ2-3; 13 nucleotides line up with TRBD2. This CDR3 is built from 15 residues. Unmatched junction bases numbered 1, after V lost 4 bases and J lost 3 bases. Germline loops: CDR1 WNHNN, CDR2 SYGVQD (reference sequence). The CDR3 coding sequence is TGCGCCAGCAGTGCGACTAGCGGGGGGACAGATACGCAGTATTTT. Residues: CASSATSGGTDTQYF.

This chain links TRBV30 with TRBJ2-1; a possible D gene is TRBD2 (5 bases). This CDR3 spans 13 amino acids. The germline gives CDR1 GTSNPN, CDR2 SVGIG (reference sequence). V shed 2 bases and J shed 2 bases, with 7 bases lying between them. The CDR3: CAWSYGAYNEQFF. The CDR3 DNA reads as TGTGCCTGGAGTTACGGGGCCTACAATGAGCAGTTCTTC.

This chain connects TRBV7-2 to TRBJ2-5, with D unclear. This CDR3 region has 14 residues. Germline CDR1 SGHTA, CDR2 FQGNSA. V was clipped by 1 base and J by 1 base, with 7 bases between them. The CDR3 region is CASSLDVFQETQYF. DNA for the CDR3: TGTGCCAGCAGCTTAGATGTCTTCCAAGAGACCCAGTACTTC.

As regards this clone: Additional DNA sequences in this sample encode the identical CDR3. This chain links TRBV18 with TRBJ1-1; maybe TRBD1 (5 bases). CDR3 size: 13 residues. The germline V and J ends were trimmed by 6 bases and 1 base, with 9 bases remaining between them. Germline V gene data show CDR1 as KGHSH and CDR2 as LQKENI. The CDR3 bases are TGTGCCAGCTCCCCCGGGGGGAACACTGAAGCTTTCTTT. It codes for CASSPGGNTEAFF.